The 7 T cell receptor beta chains given below trace back to one sample, sequenced in a study of T cells after yellow fever vaccination. TCRdb re-called the 5' RACE reads through MiXCR, storing one row per CDR3 protein. The repertoire holds about 130,000 distinct CDR3 sequences, with almost 9% as singletons. Sequenced here: CD8+ T cells sorted from PBMCs, sampled on the day of the yellow fever booster vaccination. All receptors derive from a man younger than 35 who received the YFV17D yellow fever vaccine.

The chain carries TRBV3-1 and TRBJ2-3; no reliable D call. Trimming removed 1 base from V and 2 bases from J, with 10 bases in between. The germline gives CDR1 LGHDT, CDR2 YNNKEL (reference sequence). The CDR3 has 15 amino acids. The chain's CDR3 is CASSQGPRLTDTQYF. For the CDR3, the DNA is TGTGCCAGCAGCCAAGGCCCACGACTCACAGATACGCAGTATTTT.

This clonotype showed up just a few times. CDR3 DNA: TGTGCCAGCAGTCGGGACGGCCAGGGCTATGGCTACACCTTC. This sequence encodes CASSRDGQGYGYTF. The chain uses TRBV27 and TRBJ1-2, with D tentatively TRBD1 (5 bases). The ends were cut back, 5 bases at V and 4 bases at J, with 14 bases in the middle. Germline V gives CDR1 MNHEY, CDR2 SMNVEV (reference sequence). The CDR3 has 14 residues.

In this sample, this clonotype turned up a few times. CDR3 sequence (DNA): TGTGCCAGCAGCCAAGGCGGCGGGCGGGTCACCACCGGGGAGCTGTTTTTT. Its protein is CASSQGGGRVTTGELFF. The rearrangement uses TRBV3-1 and TRBJ2-2; D may be TRBD2 (5 bases). Between the trimmed V and J ends, which lost 1 base and 4 bases, there was a span of 16 bases. The length of the CDR3 is 17 residues. Germline V gives CDR1 LGHDT, CDR2 YNNKEL (reference sequence).

The chain recombines TRBV28 with TRBJ2-7; the D is unclear. V lost 8 bases and J lost 0, with 11 bases in between. The CDR3 contains 13 residues. CDR1 MDHEN and CDR2 SYDVKM come from the germline V gene. CDR3 residues: CASGWRSSYEQYV. The CDR3 nucleotides read TGTGCCAGCGGTTGGAGAAGCTCCTACGAGCAGTACGTC.

This clonotype occurred many times. The chain recombines TRBV4-3 with TRBJ2-3; tentative D call: TRBD1 (7 bases). CDR1 is LGHNA, CDR2 YSLEER, per germline. CDR3 length equals 16 residues. V was cut by 0 bases and J by 4 bases, with 14 bases left in between. CDR3 bases: TGCGCCAGCAGCCAAGATCAGGGGGGCCGGTCAGATACGCAGTATTTT. Protein: CASSQDQGGRSDTQYF.

In this sample, this clonotype turned up many times. The rearrangement links TRBV4-2 to TRBJ2-7, with 8 bases matching TRBD2. Germline trimming cut 3 bases from V and 2 bases from J; bases unmatched to any gene: 9. This CDR3 spans 16 amino acids. The germline V gene has CDR1 LGHNA and CDR2 YNFKEQ. The CDR3, as DNA: TGTGCCAGCAGCCAGAGGCGGGGGGCGGTTACCTACGAGCAGTACTTC. Its protein is CASSQRRGAVTYEQYF.

This chain links TRBV20-1 with TRBJ2-7, with D hard to call. The germline V gene encodes CDR1 DFQATT and CDR2 SNEGSKA (reference sequence). The CDR3 runs 14 residues. Trimming pared 3 bases from V and 0 bases from J, leaving 12 bases between. The CDR3 nucleotides are TGCAGTGCTAGGGCAATTTTGGACTCCTACGAGCAGTACTTC. Translation gives CSARAILDSYEQYF.